These 5 T cell receptor beta chains were sequenced from one sample in a study of T cell responses to AZD1222 COVID-19 vaccine. Only in-frame clones appear in the TCRdb table, and some are missing; sequencing was by immunoSEQ multiplex PCR. The profile shows some 140,000 clones, about 90% of them singletons. The starting material was peripheral blood, obtained 28 days after the second AZD1222 dose. The receptors originated from an adult who received the AZD1222 COVID-19 vaccine.

V gene TRBV5-1 combines with J gene TRBJ2-7; D might be TRBD1 (6 bases). The V end was cut by 0 bases, the J end by 3 bases, with 7 bases between. The CDR3 is made up of 13 amino acids. Germline loops: CDR1 SGHRS, CDR2 YFSETQ. Written as DNA, the CDR3 is TGCGCCAGCAGCTTGGGACAGGACTACGAGCAGTACTTC. Amino acid sequence: CASSLGQDYEQYF.

The chain uses TRBV7-9 and TRBJ1-6; D unclear. This CDR3 is 14 amino acids long. Per the germline V gene, CDR1 is SEHNR and CDR2 is FQNEAQ (reference sequence). Between the trimmed V and J ends, which lost 1 base and 13 bases, there was a span of 14 bases. As DNA, the CDR3 is TGTGCCAGCAGCTTAGAATCAGCCTCCCAGCCCCTCCACTTT. This gives the protein CASSLESASQPLHF.

The chain uses TRBV9 and TRBJ2-3; 7 nucleotides agree with TRBD2. With 0 bases clipped from V and 3 bases from J, the junction kept 10 bases outside the gene matches. There are 17 residues in the CDR3. Germline lookup yields CDR1 SGDLS and CDR2 YYNGEE. The CDR3 loop is CASSVVGLTGGTDTQYF. CDR3 sequence (DNA): TGTGCCAGCAGCGTAGTGGGTCTGACCGGGGGGACAGATACGCAGTATTTT.

J is TRBJ1-2 and V is TRBV5-6, with 10 nucleotides matching TRBD1. Losses at the gene ends were 3 bases for V and 3 bases for J; bases not matched to a gene: 5. This CDR3 is 15 amino acids long. The germline V gene encodes CDR1 SGHDT and CDR2 YYEEEE. The CDR3 is CASSWGDRGYYGYTF. For the CDR3, the DNA is TGTGCCAGCAGCTGGGGGGACAGGGGATACTATGGCTACACCTTC.

The CDR3: CASSQGVAGYEQYF. Written as DNA, the CDR3 is TGCGCCAGCAGCCAAGGGGTCGCGGGGTACGAGCAGTACTTC. This chain joins TRBV4-1 and TRBJ2-7; a weak D match, TRBD2 (6 bases). Germline V gene lookup returns CDR1 MGHRA and CDR2 YSYEKL. This CDR3 is built from 14 residues. Trimming took 1 base from V and 4 from J, leaving 11 bases between them.